The 12 T cell receptor beta chains below come from one sample, sequenced in a study of T cells in Graves' hyperthyroidism and ophthalmopathy. Amplification yielded TCR beta CDR3 regions, with RNA transcripts as the source. HTBI primers were used for first-round RT-PCR of the TCR CDR3. Each CDR3 protein is one row after TCRdb ran MiXCR on the multiplex PCR reads. The table includes 610,000 or so distinct CDR3 sequences, about 45% detected once. Sequenced sample: peripheral blood or thyroid tissue (not recorded which). These receptors were obtained from a woman aged 18-29 years with Graves' hyperthyroidism.

The table lists this clonotype with many counts. The DNA of the CDR3 is TGCAGTGCTAGAACCGGGGCCGCACGATCACCCCTCCACTTT. Translating it yields CSARTGAARSPLHF. The rearrangement joins TRBV20-1 to TRBJ1-6, with D possibly TRBD1 on 5 matching bases. The CDR3 covers 14 residues. The V gene's germline CDR1 is DFQATT and CDR2 SNEGSKA (reference sequence). Trimming cost V 2 bases and J 10 bases, with 15 bases left between them.

This chain uses TRBV15 with TRBJ1-5; D remains unclear. Germline V gene sequence: CDR1 LNHNV, CDR2 YYDKDF (reference sequence). The CDR3 totals 14 residues. The ends were cut back, 3 bases at V and 4 bases at J, with 10 bases in the middle. CDR3 loop: CATSRERVNQPQHF. The CDR3 DNA reads TGTGCCACCAGCAGGGAAAGGGTAAATCAGCCCCAGCATTTT.

Worth noting for this clonotype: This may arise from a read error, as a much more abundant clone is one base away. This CDR3 fails to terminate in the conserved phenylalanine or tryptophan, so it likely reflects a read error. The chain uses TRBV6-2 or TRBV6-3 and TRBJ2-7; 7 bases fit TRBD1. This CDR3 comprises 14 residues. From germline, CDR1 is MNHEY and CDR2 SVGEGT. V shed 5 bases and J 0 bases; nucleotides not matched to a gene: 4. The CDR3 bases are TGTGCCAGCAGTGCCCGGGACAGCTCCTACGAGCAGTACATC. It encodes CASSARDSSYEQYI.

This sequence joins TRBV20-1 and TRBJ2-5; 8 bases are shared with TRBD2. The CDR3 runs 14 residues. The germline V gene has CDR1 DFQATT and CDR2 SNEGSKA (reference sequence). The junction had 5 bases not matched to a gene; V was cut back by 0 bases and J by 5 bases. The CDR3 DNA is TGCAGTGCTAGAGACCCAGCGGGAGTTGAGACCCAGTACTTC. Translated: CSARDPAGVETQYF.

The chain carries TRBV19 and TRBJ1-2, with 10 bases fitting TRBD1. Per the germline V gene, CDR1 is LNHDA and CDR2 is SQIVND (reference sequence). The CDR3 has 15 residues. With 6 bases clipped from V and 5 bases from J, the junction kept 9 bases outside the gene matches. In DNA, the CDR3 is TGTGCCAGTAGCGGAGGGGACAGGGGCGCGTATGGCTACACCTTC. Its protein product is CASSGGDRGAYGYTF. The full variable domain, in which reference TRBV19 and TRBJ1-2 provide the parts outside the CDR3, is DGGITQSPKYLFRKEGQNVTLSCEQNLNHDAMYWYRQDPGQGLRLIYYSQIVNDFQKGDIAEGYSVSREKKESFPLTVTSAQKNPTAFYLCASSGGDRGAYGYTFGSGTRLTVV.

DNA of the CDR3: TGTGCCAGCAGCCCGACCCCCGGGACAGCGACCTGCGAGCAGTACTTC. Residues: CASSPTPGTATCEQYF. The genes are TRBV7-8 and TRBJ2-7; 7 bases fit TRBD1. The germline V gene encodes CDR1 SGHVS and CDR2 FQNEAQ. V was clipped by 5 bases and J by 6 bases; unmatched bases: 16. The CDR3 runs 16 residues.

This clonotype was observed many times. The V and J genes are TRBV18 and TRBJ2-5; possibly TRBD1 for D (6 bases). V was shortened by 0 bases and J by 3 bases, with 11 bases between the two germline ends. This CDR3 comprises 15 residues. The germline V gene has CDR1 KGHSH and CDR2 LQKENI. The chain's CDR3 is CASSPPQRTEETQYF. The DNA of the CDR3 is TGTGCCAGCTCACCACCCCAGCGGACAGAAGAGACCCAGTACTTC.

The V gene is TRBV10-3, the J gene TRBJ1-2, with a weak D call TRBD1 (5 bases). V lost 4 bases, J lost 8 bases, and 14 bases lay in between. Per germline, CDR1 ENHRY and CDR2 SYGVKD. The CDR3 extends over 13 amino acids. The CDR3 loop is CAISVGDDGGYTF. The CDR3 nucleotides are TGTGCCATCAGTGTCGGGGACGACGGCGGCTACACCTTC.

This clonotype came up a few times. The J gene is TRBJ1-4, the V gene TRBV7-9; TRBD1 matches at 7 bases. V was pared by 2 bases and J by 6 bases, with 3 bases of the junction left unmatched. CDR3 size: 14 residues. Germline CDR1 and CDR2: SEHNR and FQNEAQ (reference sequence). CDR3 residues: CASSLYGTDEKLFF. The CDR3 DNA reads TGTGCCAGCAGCTTATATGGGACAGATGAAAAACTGTTTTTT.

About this clonotype: A much larger clone lies a single base off, so this may be a read error. The rearrangement joins TRBV7-2 to TRBJ1-1; 7 bases map to TRBD1. The CDR3 runs to 15 residues. The V gene's germline CDR1 is SGHTA and CDR2 FQGNSA. The CDR3 loop reads CASSWNRGLNTGAFF. CDR3 nucleotide sequence: TGTGCCAGCAGCTGGAACAGGGGTCTGAACACTGGAGCTTTCTTT. Full variable domain (outside the CDR3, taken from reference TRBV7-2 and TRBJ1-1): GAGVSQSPSNKVTEKGKDVELRCDPISGHTALYWYRQSLGQGLEFLIYFQGNSAPDKSGLPSDRFSAERTGGSVSTLTIQRTQQEDSAVYLCASSWNRGLNTGAFFGQGTRLTVV.

In its sample, this clonotype was seen many times. The V call is TRBV7-9, the J call TRBJ2-5, with D perhaps matching TRBD1 or TRBD2 (5 bases each). The CDR3 contains 14 residues. Trimming pared 6 bases from V and 1 base from J, leaving 12 bases between. From germline, CDR1 is SEHNR and CDR2 FQNEAQ (reference sequence). CDR3 bases: TGTGCCAGCAGAAAAGGGACCACCCAAGAGACCCAGTACTTC. This encodes CASRKGTTQETQYF.

In its sample, this clonotype was seen many times. The V and J genes are TRBV2 and TRBJ2-7; 9 bases match TRBD2. Germline V lookup: CDR1 SNHLY, CDR2 FYNNEI. The CDR3 is made up of 14 amino acids. The V segment lost 9 bases and the J segment 2 bases; nucleotides outside the gene matches: 8. CDR3 in DNA: TGTGCCAGGAGCCCGACTAGCGGTCCCTACGAGCAGTACTTC. It encodes CARSPTSGPYEQYF. Together with reference TRBV2 and TRBJ2-7, the CDR3 gives the full variable domain: EPEVTQTPSHQVTQMGQEVILRCVPISNHLYFYWYRQILGQKVEFLVSFYNNEISEKSEIFDDQFSVERPDGSNFTLKIRSTKLEDSAMYFCARSPTSGPYEQYFGPGTRLTVT.